Described below is a single T cell receptor (beta chain) sequence and its context. This sample was included in a study of blood T cell repertoires in COVID-19. For the study at large: Sources were T cells, B-cell-depleted T cells, or PBMCs; the material itself was cDNA or gDNA.

Authors' analysis steps: Amplification with reference gene primers provided the estimates of nucleated cell counts. Measured with immunoSEQ multiplex PCR; TCRdb has only the in-frame clones, and not every one. D and trimming were read from the DNA, whereas the V and J calls and clone size are those reported in that table. The sample lists around 140,000 clones; around 86% were seen once. Participants came from some 23 US areas, aged roughly 18 to 95 years. Categorization into cohorts depended on clinical history that participants reported. V lost 7 bases and J lost 4; bases outside the gene matches: 6. Per the germline V gene, CDR1 is MDHEN and CDR2 is SYDVKM. This CDR3 has 13 residues.

V is TRBV28 and J is TRBJ2-7; 8 nucleotides agree with TRBD1. This receptor was taken from a man aged 55-75 years who had recovered from COVID-19. Sequencing used PBMCs or T cells enriched from blood (not recorded which). The CDR3 bases are TGTGCCAGCACCGGACAGGGAGGTTACGAGCAGTACTTC. Protein product: CASTGQGGYEQYF.